This T cell receptor (beta chain) was identified during a study of Ad26.COV2.S vaccination and SARS-CoV-2 variants. Study information: Each vaccinee took Ad26.COV2.S intramuscularly, once or twice 56 days apart. Study-wide results and caveats: Using TCR breadth and depth analyses may have led to underestimated total T cell responses.

Comments on this clone: The antigen is unknown.

Regarding treatment: approximately 18 received Ad26.COV2.S at low or high dose, single or two shots; roughly 5 received placebo; per-sample allocation not given. Material that was analyzed had been drawn on day 63 after the first vaccine or placebo injection. Participants' vaccine, an Ad26 vector, delivered Wuhan-strain SARS-CoV-2 spike. Using immunoSEQ multiplex PCR, the repertoire was profiled, and TCRdb retains in-frame clones only, with some absent. Among about 450,000 clones listed, roughly nine tenths were seen once. This CDR3 has 15 amino acids. In germline, CDR1 is LGHNA, CDR2 YSLEER. V shed 1 base and J shed 4 bases, with 10 bases lying between them.

This chain joins TRBV4-3 and TRBJ2-2; D unclear. This specimen consisted of peripheral blood, obtained in a trial of Ad26.COV2.S vaccine versus placebo. This sequence originates from a person between 18 and 65 years old who received the Ad26.COV2.S COVID-19 vaccine or a placebo. The CDR3, as DNA: TGCGCCAGCAGCCAAGTAGGGTTCGGCACCGGGGAGCTGTTTTTT. Its protein product is CASSQVGFGTGELFF.